This T cell receptor beta chain was found in a study of cytomegalovirus exposure and HLA in healthy donors. The study, taken as a whole, reports: Most likely, a cluster of highly shared sequence variants arose as a sequencing artifact.

Both 60 Vbeta primers and 13 Jbeta primers went into the PCR. Repertoires were generated with immunoSEQ multiplex PCR, while TCRdb's copy carries only in-frame clones and drops some. Across around 210,000 clones, the top ten clones capture over 0.95% of the sample. Notes on this clone: Its antigen is not known.

The length of the CDR3 is 14 residues. Trimming took 3 bases from V and 2 from J, leaving 12 bases between them. Germline V gives CDR1 SGDLS, CDR2 YYNGEE. Material for sequencing was PBMCs. This TCR derives from a girl aged 2 to 10 in good health and CMV-seropositive. The chain links TRBV9 to TRBJ2-7, with D maybe TRBD2 (5 bases). The CDR3 sequence: CASSGQDWAYEQYF. The CDR3 coding sequence is TGTGCCAGCAGCGGCCAGGACTGGGCCTACGAGCAGTACTTC.